This TCR beta chain was found in a study of cytotoxic CD8 clonotypes in ibrutinib-treated CLL. V trimming: 0 bases; J trimming: 8 bases; junction bases outside the gene matches: 7. The CDR3 extends over 15 amino acids. The germline V gene has CDR1 SGHDN and CDR2 FVKESK. A 1 in 200,000 to 1 in 1 million T cell depth was the sequencing target. Profiling relied on immunoSEQ multiplex PCR, and the TCRdb table lists in-frame clones only, not all of them. The table shows around 150,000 clones, with roughly 90% occurring only once. Study results and caveats: Starting clonality was above that of age-matched healthy donors and tracked circulating CD8+ T-cell counts. Rising at ibrutinib response, clonality subsequently fell back toward baseline at progression. Progressing and sustained-remission patients had different sampling times.

Comments on this clone: Antigen specificity is unknown.

The sample here was PBMCs, taken at disease progression, from a patient treated with ibrutinib. The chain links TRBV14 to TRBJ2-1, with 7 bases identical to TRBD1. The sequence derives from a human donor with chronic lymphocytic leukemia. The CDR3 DNA is TGTGCCAGCAGCCAAGAGAGGGGGCCTCTGGATGAGCAGTTCTTC. The encoded protein is CASSQERGPLDEQFF. Full variable domain (missing parts from reference TRBV14 and TRBJ2-1): EAGVTQFPSHSVIEKGQTVTLRCDPISGHDNLYWYRRVMGKEIKFLLHFVKESKQDESGMPNNRFLAERTGGTYSTLKVQPAELEDSGVYFCASSQERGPLDEQFFGPGTRLTVL.